This T cell receptor beta chain was captured in a study of blood T cell repertoires in COVID-19 (dated by TCRdb to between 2020 and 2021). A note on the overall study: The collaborator samples originated in the United States, Italy and Spain and spanned the acute and convalescent phases of COVID-19. Nearly every sample came with metadata listing a de-identified subject ID, COVID-19 status, age in years and sex. The repertoires were made available in a free public database intended to serve as a resource for research on the immune response to SARS-CoV-2. Subjects who had been exposed to COVID-19, were actively infected with it, or had recovered from it provided the deeply sampled blood TCRbeta repertoires that made up the dataset. The prospective study material was composed of cDNA or gDNA derived from T cells, B-cell-depleted T cells, or PBMCs. Where available, HLA class I and class II types were obtained from metadata supplied by the sample provider rather than from assay-based typing. The samples were drawn from the first 160 participants of the ongoing ImmuneRACE study and from some 1,300 subjects provided by 6 global collaborators.

V is pared back by 6 bases and J by 8 bases, with 16 bases lying between the germline termini. From cysteine to phenylalanine, the CDR3 is 14 amino acids long. Kept here is only the CDR3 DNA, which spans 42 bases and is read in frame from base 1. The germline V gene (reference sequence) sets CDR1 to MNHEY and CDR2 to SMNVEV. Samples from volunteer blood donors who had recovered from COVID-19 were contributed by a second Seattle source. Whole blood was collected in K2EDTA tubes by collaborating institutions according to the institutions' own protocols. For TCRbeta analysis, collaborators shipped samples in one of three forms: frozen whole blood, isolated PBMCs, or DNA extracted from either of those sample types. Regarding this clone: Its antigen is still unknown. No quality values exist for individual bases; no much larger clone is one base distant.

TCRbeta CDR3 regions were amplified from genomic DNA using the immunoSEQ Assay, a bias-controlled multiplex PCR. In the source study's methods: The number of nucleated cells in each sample was estimated by amplification of reference gene primers within the assay. To quantify the absolute abundance of each unique TCRbeta CDR3 rearrangement, sequence reads were collapsed and filtered. Productive Simpson clonality was computed per sample as the square root of Simpson's diversity index over productive rearrangements. TCRdb mirrors the immuneACCESS table, restricted to in-frame sequences. Some clones are absent from its copies; in checked studies, under half trace to an unresolved V gene, and the reason for the others is unknown. V and J calls and clone size are copied from that table; D and trimming were computed from the DNA. Within this sample are under 300,000 clones, with approximately 86% of them counted one time only. The ten largest clonotypes hold around 7.2% of the sample.

Study-wide conclusions, independent of this receptor: Clinical and demographic metadata were provided uncurated, with the amount varying by source and participant.

Sequenced input: peripheral blood. The clonotype originates from a man in his sixties who had recovered from COVID-19. The sequence joins TRBV27 to TRBJ1-4; the D gene cannot be named for sure. CDR3 protein: CASSDGRGGEKLFF. The DNA is as follows: TGTGCCAGCAGCGACGGGCGGGGAGGAGAAAAACTGTTTTTT.